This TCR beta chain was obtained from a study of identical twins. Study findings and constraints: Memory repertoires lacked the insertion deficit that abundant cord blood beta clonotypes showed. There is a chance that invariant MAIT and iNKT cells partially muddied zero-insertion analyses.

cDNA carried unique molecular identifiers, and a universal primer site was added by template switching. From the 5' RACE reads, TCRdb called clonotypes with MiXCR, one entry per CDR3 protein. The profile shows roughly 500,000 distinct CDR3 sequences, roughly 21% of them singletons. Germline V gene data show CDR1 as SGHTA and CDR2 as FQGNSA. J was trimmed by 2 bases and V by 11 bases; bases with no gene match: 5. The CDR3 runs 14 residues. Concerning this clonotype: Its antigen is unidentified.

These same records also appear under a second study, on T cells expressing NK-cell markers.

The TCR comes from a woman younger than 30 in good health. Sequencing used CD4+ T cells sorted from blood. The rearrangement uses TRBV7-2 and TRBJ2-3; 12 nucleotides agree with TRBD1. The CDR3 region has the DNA TGTGCCGGAAGGGACAGGGGGCCCACAGATACGCAGTATTTT. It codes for CAGRDRGPTDTQYF.